The subject of this entry is one T cell receptor beta chain. CDR3 length equals 16 residues. With V trimmed by 5 bases and J by 0 bases, 9 bases remained unmatched. From germline, CDR1 is LNHDA and CDR2 SQIVND (reference sequence). Source study methods: Estimates of nucleated cell counts were drawn from the amplification of reference gene primers. Assay: immunoSEQ multiplex PCR; the TCRdb copy retains only in-frame clones and omits some. V and J calls plus clone size are reproduced from that table; the DNA served to infer D and trimming. Here the sample spans 98,000 or so clones, roughly 84% being singletons. The data were obtained in a study of blood T cell repertoires in COVID-19. About the research overall: Sites across the United States, Italy and Spain contributed samples from acute and convalescent COVID-19. T cells, B-cell-depleted T cells, or PBMCs supplied cDNA or gDNA.

Sequences were obtained from peripheral blood. The genes are TRBV19 and TRBJ1-1; 7 bases align to TRBD1. This receptor was identified in a man aged 55 to 70 with acute or convalescent COVID-19. The DNA of the CDR3 is TGTGCCAGTAGTCTCACAGCAGGGGGTATGAACACTGAAGCTTTCTTT. Amino acid sequence: CASSLTAGGMNTEAFF. The complete variable domain, with remaining parts taken from reference TRBV19 and TRBJ1-1, reads DGGITQSPKYLFRKEGQNVTLSCEQNLNHDAMYWYRQDPGQGLRLIYYSQIVNDFQKGDIAEGYSVSREKKESFPLTVTSAQKNPTAFYLCASSLTAGGMNTEAFFGQGTRLTVV.